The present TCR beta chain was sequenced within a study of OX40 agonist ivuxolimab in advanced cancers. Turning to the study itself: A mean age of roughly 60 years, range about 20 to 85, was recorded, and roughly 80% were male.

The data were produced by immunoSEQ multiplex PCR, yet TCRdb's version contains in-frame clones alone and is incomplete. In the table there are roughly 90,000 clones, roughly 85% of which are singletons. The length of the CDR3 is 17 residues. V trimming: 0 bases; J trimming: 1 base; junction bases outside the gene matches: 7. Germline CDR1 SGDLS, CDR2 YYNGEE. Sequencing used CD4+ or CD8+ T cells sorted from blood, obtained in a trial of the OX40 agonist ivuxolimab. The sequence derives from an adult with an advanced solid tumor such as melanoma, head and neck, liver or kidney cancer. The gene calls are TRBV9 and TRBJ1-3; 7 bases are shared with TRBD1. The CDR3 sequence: CASSVGRQGYSGNTIYF. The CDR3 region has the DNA TGTGCCAGCAGCGTAGGCCGACAGGGCTATTCTGGAAACACCATATATTTT.